Listed below are T cell receptor beta chains from one sample, sequenced in a study of blood T cell repertoires in COVID-19. The protocol was immunoSEQ multiplex PCR, while the TCRdb copy is restricted to in-frame clones and leaves out a portion. The table records some 110,000 clones, roughly 80% of them present only once. Sequencing was done on a sample of peripheral blood. The receptors here all came from an older man with acute or convalescent COVID-19. Both conserved end residues are trimmed from each CDR3. The order of the fields is J gene, V gene, CDR3 protein.

j_gene: TRBJ2-6; v_gene: TRBV6-5; CDR3aa: ASSYSAGAGANVLT
j_gene: TRBJ1-5; v_gene: TRBV12-5; CDR3aa: ASQVFGQPQH
j_gene: TRBJ2-5; v_gene: TRBV18; CDR3aa: ASLRTSQETQY
j_gene: TRBJ1-2; v_gene: TRBV28; CDR3aa: ATSGGSNYGYT
j_gene: TRBJ2-1; v_gene: TRBV7-2; CDR3aa: ASSLSSGGVPI
j_gene: TRBJ2-6; v_gene: TRBV5-1; CDR3aa: ASSILSGRTSGANVLT
j_gene: TRBJ1-1; v_gene: TRBV6-5; CDR3aa: ASSSRGGARTEAF
j_gene: TRBJ2-5; v_gene: TRBV7-9; CDR3aa: ASSWGAGPQETQY
j_gene: TRBJ1-6; v_gene: TRBV5-1; CDR3aa: ASSSQTGSYSPLH
j_gene: TRBJ1-4; v_gene: TRBV7-8; CDR3aa: ASSLRDSSREKLF
j_gene: TRBJ1-2; v_gene: TRBV28; CDR3aa: ASTYPRQGGGYT
j_gene: TRBJ2-2; v_gene: TRBV11-2; CDR3aa: ASSSLKARGTGELF
j_gene: TRBJ1-5; v_gene: TRBV2; CDR3aa: ASRGGDTSNQPQH
j_gene: TRBJ2-1; v_gene: TRBV11-1; CDR3aa: ASSPGTSGGYEQF
j_gene: TRBJ2-2; v_gene: TRBV4-3; CDR3aa: ASSRGLDGANTGELF
j_gene: TRBJ2-5; v_gene: TRBV9; CDR3aa: ASSDIAGGQETQY
j_gene: TRBJ1-4; v_gene: TRBV6-5; CDR3aa: ASSPREANEKLF
j_gene: TRBJ1-6; v_gene: TRBV18; CDR3aa: ASSSFGGSLDNSPLH
j_gene: TRBJ2-7; v_gene: TRBV2; CDR3aa: ASSTPRDLYEQY
j_gene: TRBJ2-5; v_gene: TRBV28; CDR3aa: ASSLGTSGLETQY
j_gene: TRBJ1-1; v_gene: TRBV6-2/TRBV6-3; CDR3aa: ASSHDRGPTEAF
j_gene: TRBJ1-1; v_gene: TRBV24-1; CDR3aa: ATSDFEGEAF
j_gene: TRBJ1-1; v_gene: TRBV12-3/TRBV12-4; CDR3aa: ASSLYSLTWAF
j_gene: TRBJ1-6; v_gene: TRBV19; CDR3aa: ASSIQGSYNSPLH
j_gene: TRBJ1-3; v_gene: TRBV5-6; CDR3aa: ASSAGQRPPGNTIY
j_gene: TRBJ2-7; v_gene: TRBV13; CDR3aa: ASSPRTSGSYEQY
j_gene: TRBJ1-4; v_gene: TRBV29-1; CDR3aa: SVGRDKEKLF